The 25 T cell receptor beta chains below were found in one sample sequenced in a study of PD-1 blockade in classical Hodgkin lymphoma (dated by TCRdb to 2020 to 2022). Libraries were made using the immunoSEQ multiplex PCR assay. Drawn from immuneACCESS, this table holds only the in-frame rearrangements with V and J called that TCRdb kept. Clones are partly lost; checked studies trace under half to an unresolved V gene and leave the rest unexplained. This sample holds about 12,000 clones; roughly 84% were observed only once. The ten most abundant clones make up 1.6% of the sample. The sample's time point label, decoded: cycle 1 day 1 (C1D1), immediately before nivolumab initiation. Every trial patient had relapsed after autologous stem cell transplantation, and cohorts A, B and C differed in prior brentuximab vedotin exposure. A Miltenyi CD4+ T cell isolation kit was used for magnetic negative selection to purify CD4+ T cells from thawed PBMCs.

Sequenced material: CD4+ T cells from blood, taken at baseline. These receptors all come from a human donor with classical Hodgkin lymphoma.

V is TRBV2 and J is TRBJ2-2; D not certain. Germline V gene lookup returns CDR1 SNHLY and CDR2 FYNNEI. The CDR3 length is 14 residues. V lost 1 base to trimming and J lost 6 bases, with 9 bases between them. The CDR3 region has the DNA TGTGCCAGCAGTGAAGGGGTCGGACCCGGGGAGCTGTTTTTT. Its translation is CASSEGVGPGELFF.

CDR3 protein: CASSLGQTGSYEQYF. CDR3 nucleotides: TGCGCCAGCAGCTTGGGCCAGACCGGCTCCTACGAGCAGTACTTC. The genes are TRBV5-1 and TRBJ2-7; no reliable D call. V lost 0 bases and J lost 0, with 10 bases in between. The CDR3 covers 15 residues. The germline V gene has CDR1 SGHRS and CDR2 YFSETQ.

The chain is built from TRBV29-1 and TRBJ2-1; D unclear. Per the germline V gene, CDR1 is SQVTM and CDR2 is ANQGSEA. The CDR3 is made up of 13 amino acids. V shed 6 bases and J shed 9 bases, with 18 bases lying between them. The CDR3 nucleotides are TGCAGCGTCGCGGCCGGTTTATCGGGTGAGCAGTTCTTC. Its translation: CSVAAGLSGEQFF.

This clone was seen only a few times. The V and J genes are TRBV6-5 and TRBJ2-1, with D possibly called TRBD1 or TRBD2 (5 bases each). The germline gives CDR1 MNHEY, CDR2 SVGAGI. There are 16 residues in the CDR3. Trimming removed 3 bases at V and 5 bases at J, with 17 bases between. The CDR3 DNA reads as TGTGCCAGCAGTTATTCTAGAACGGGACGGCACAATGAGCAGTTCTTC. Amino acids: CASSYSRTGRHNEQFF.

This chain uses TRBV11-3 with TRBJ2-7; D unclear. The length of the CDR3 is 15 residues. Trimming took off 5 bases at V and 2 bases at J, with 16 bases between the two ends. The germline V gene encodes CDR1 SGHNT and CDR2 YENEEA. The CDR3 here is CASSVPGKGAYEQYF. The CDR3 nucleotides read TGTGCCAGCAGCGTACCGGGTAAGGGCGCCTACGAGCAGTACTTC.

The rearrangement joins TRBV5-1 to TRBJ1-1; the D is unclear. The CDR3 has 13 amino acids. Germline V gives CDR1 SGHRS, CDR2 YFSETQ. Between the trimmed V and J ends, which lost 0 bases and 7 bases, there was a span of 10 bases. In DNA form, the CDR3 reads TGCGCCAGCAGCTTGGCCGGCCAGCGTGAAGCTTTCTTT. This codes for CASSLAGQREAFF.

The V call is TRBV7-6, the J call TRBJ2-5; unclear D gene. The CDR3 spans 11 residues. The V end was cut by 5 bases, the J end by 1 base, with 2 bases between. Germline assignment: CDR1 SGHVS and CDR2 FNYEAQ. The DNA of the CDR3 is TGTGCCAGCAGCCCCCAAGAGACCCAGTACTTC. Its protein is CASSPQETQYF.

The chain uses TRBV6-6 and TRBJ1-5; D call uncertain. The CDR3 is made up of 12 amino acids. The V end was cut by 8 bases, the J end by 7 bases, with 12 bases between. The V gene's germline CDR1 is MNHNY and CDR2 SVGAGI (reference sequence). DNA of the CDR3: TGTGCCAGCGCAAAGGACGGACAGCCCCAGCATTTT. As protein: CASAKDGQPQHF.

This chain joins TRBV16 and TRBJ2-2; 9 bases line up with TRBD1. Germline CDR1 and CDR2: KGHSY and FQNENV. CDR3 length: 14 residues. J gave up 3 bases and V 8 bases, and 4 bases lay outside the gene matches. CDR3 sequence reads: CASGQGPHTGELFF. For the CDR3, the DNA is TGTGCCAGCGGACAGGGGCCCCACACCGGGGAGCTGTTTTTT.

The rearrangement uses TRBV5-8 and TRBJ2-3, with 9 positions matching TRBD1. Germline lookup yields CDR1 SGHTS and CDR2 YDEGEE. This CDR3 contains 17 residues. V gave up 4 bases and J gave up 2 bases; unmatched junction bases: 11. Here the CDR3 DNA reads TGTGCCAGCAGCAATGGACAGGGGACCTGGCTCACAGATACGCAGTATTTT. It is translated as CASSNGQGTWLTDTQYF.

The chain has TRBV9 and TRBJ2-7; D perhaps matches TRBD1 (6 bases). Deletions cut 0 bases from V and 3 bases from J, with 10 bases between. The CDR3 extends over 14 amino acids. Germline CDR1 and CDR2: SGDLS and YYNGEE. The CDR3 spells CASSVGQAGYEQYF. CDR3 DNA sequence: TGTGCCAGCAGCGTAGGACAGGCGGGCTACGAGCAGTACTTC.

The genes are TRBV29-1 and TRBJ2-3; TRBD1 agrees at 7 bases. The germline V gene encodes CDR1 SQVTM and CDR2 ANQGSEA. This CDR3 spans 13 amino acids. With V trimmed by 3 bases and J by 1 base, 1 base remained unmatched. CDR3 region: CSVDGTGTDTQYF. CDR3 sequence (DNA): TGCAGCGTTGACGGGACAGGCACAGATACGCAGTATTTT.

This clone was seen more than once but under ten times. Written as DNA, the CDR3 is TGTGCCAGCAGCTTCCGGGTAAATTCACCCCTCCACTTT. Translating gives CASSFRVNSPLHF. The chain carries TRBV7-9 and TRBJ1-6, with D hard to call. Germline CDR1 and CDR2: SEHNR and FQNEAQ (reference sequence). The CDR3 is made up of 13 amino acids. V dropped 3 bases and J dropped 7 bases, with 7 bases sitting between them.

The rearrangement joins TRBV5-4 to TRBJ2-2; D may be TRBD1 (6 bases). V was cut by 4 bases and J by 7 bases, with 14 bases left in between. The CDR3 spans 14 residues. Germline V gene data show CDR1 as SGHNT and CDR2 as YYREEE (reference sequence). CDR3 bases: TGTGCCAGCAGCCAGAACAGGGCCGGCGGGGAGCTGTTTTTT. Translating it yields CASSQNRAGGELFF.

V usage is TRBV2 and J usage is TRBJ2-1; D is unresolved. CDR1 is SNHLY and CDR2 is FYNNEI in the germline V gene. This CDR3 region has 13 residues. V lost 7 bases to trimming and J lost 8 bases, with 15 bases between them. In nucleotides, the CDR3 is TGTGCCAGCATAGCCGAAATCGGGCATGAGCAGTTCTTC. Encoded protein: CASIAEIGHEQFF.

V and J are TRBV11-2 and TRBJ2-1; TRBD1 matches 7 bases. Unmatched junction bases numbered 2, after V lost 6 bases and J lost 0 bases. The CDR3 spans 14 residues. Germline values: CDR1 SGHAT, CDR2 FQNNGV. The CDR3 sequence is CASRRQGSYNEQFF. The CDR3 DNA reads TGTGCCAGCAGACGACAGGGCTCCTACAATGAGCAGTTCTTC.

This chain joins TRBV5-1 and TRBJ2-3, with D possibly TRBD2 on 5 matching bases. Looked up from germline, CDR1 is SGHRS and CDR2 is YFSETQ. The CDR3 runs to 15 residues. V lost 0 bases to trimming and J lost 1 base, with 9 bases between them. The CDR3 is CASSLDGVGTDTQYF. In nucleotides, the CDR3 is TGCGCCAGCAGCTTGGACGGGGTGGGCACAGATACGCAGTATTTT.

The rearrangement joins TRBV6-5 to TRBJ1-1, with D perhaps matching TRBD1 (6 bases). The CDR3 runs to 13 residues. With 6 bases removed from V and 1 base from J, the gap between germline ends came to 9 bases. The germline gives CDR1 MNHEY, CDR2 SVGAGI. CDR3 nucleotide sequence: TGTGCCAGCAGAGCGGACAGGAACACTGAAGCTTTCTTT. It translates to CASRADRNTEAFF.

CDR3 sequence reads: CASSLRQPSTNEKLFF. CDR3 DNA: TGTGCCAGCAGCCTTCGACAGCCTTCAACTAATGAAAAACTGTTTTTT. The rearrangement links TRBV7-2 to TRBJ1-4; possibly TRBD1 for D (5 bases). The V end lost 5 bases, the J end lost 0 bases, and 13 bases lay between the germline ends. The V gene's germline CDR1 is SGHTA and CDR2 FQGNSA. The CDR3 covers 16 residues.

The chain recombines TRBV9 with TRBJ1-1, with a tentative D call TRBD1 (6 bases). The ends were cut back, 0 bases at V and 5 bases at J, with 14 bases in the middle. CDR1 and CDR2 (germline): SGDLS, YYNGEE. The length of the CDR3 is 15 residues. The DNA for the CDR3 is TGTGCCAGCAGCGTAGAGCCGGGGGCCCAAACTGAAGCTTTCTTT. Translated: CASSVEPGAQTEAFF.

The V call is TRBV9, the J call TRBJ1-4, with D perhaps TRBD1 (5 bases). This CDR3 contains 14 residues. Trimming removed 3 bases at V and 7 bases at J, with 13 bases between. CDR1 and CDR2 from the germline V gene are SGDLS and YYNGEE. CDR3 coding DNA: TGTGCCAGCAGCGCATCACAGGAAGTTGAAAAACTGTTTTTT. Protein: CASSASQEVEKLFF. Combining the CDR3 with reference TRBV9 and TRBJ1-4 gives the whole variable domain DSGVTQTPKHLITATGQRVTLRCSPRSGDLSVYWYQQSLDQGLQFLIQYYNGEERAKGNILERFSAQQFPDLHSELNLSSLELGDSALYFCASSASQEVEKLFFGSGTQLSVL.

The V gene is TRBV10-1, the J gene TRBJ1-2; no firm D call. Germline assignment: CDR1 WNHNN and CDR2 SYGVQD (reference sequence). V was pared by 0 bases and J by 8 bases, with 16 bases between. The CDR3 has 15 residues. The CDR3, as DNA: TGCGCCAGCAGTGAGTCGGCGACGGGCTGGGGAGGCTACACCTTC. This sequence encodes CASSESATGWGGYTF.

The V call is TRBV5-4, the J call TRBJ2-7, with 8 bases matching TRBD2. CDR1 is SGHNT and CDR2 is YYREEE in the germline V gene (reference sequence). The CDR3 covers 13 residues. V lost 4 bases, J lost 3 bases, and 3 bases stayed unmatched. The CDR3 nucleotides are TGTGCCAGCAGCCAGGGGACTAGCTACGAGCAGTACTTC. Protein sequence: CASSQGTSYEQYF.

V and J are TRBV6-1 and TRBJ2-1; 7 bases map to TRBD1. The V gene's germline CDR1 is MNHNS and CDR2 SASEGT. The CDR3 is 14 residues long. V lost 7 bases and J lost 8; bases outside the gene matches: 11. The CDR3 is CASKGQELFYEQFF. The CDR3 region has the DNA TGTGCCAGCAAAGGACAGGAACTTTTCTATGAGCAGTTCTTC.

The chain carries TRBV10-3 and TRBJ2-2; the D gene could be TRBD1 or TRBD2 (5 bases each). Germline values: CDR1 ENHRY, CDR2 SYGVKD. Trimming took 3 bases from V and 4 from J, leaving 9 bases between them. CDR3 length: 14 residues. CDR3 amino acids: CAISDGGSTGELFF. The DNA of the CDR3 is TGTGCCATCAGTGATGGGGGAAGCACCGGGGAGCTGTTTTTT.